These 5 T cell receptor beta chains came from one sample sequenced in a study of T cell repertoires in cytomegalovirus infection. TCRdb reprocessed the reads with MiXCR, giving one entry per CDR3 protein. Among roughly 90,000 distinct CDR3 sequences, roughly a quarter were seen once, and the ten largest hold approximately 53%. These receptors are not linked to any known antigen. The source was CD8+ T cells from cultured PBMCs, collected from culture after CMV antigen stimulation. These receptors all stem from a human donor in good health (CMV status not recorded). Some clones in this sample may be carry-over from other donors' samples.

This clonotype was recorded at least ten times. The junction departs from germline at one end; a sequencing error may be responsible. V usage is TRBV7-2 and J usage is TRBJ2-1, with TRBD2 matching over 7 bases. CDR1 SGHTA and CDR2 FQGNSA come from the germline V gene. This CDR3 contains 14 residues. CDR3 nucleotide sequence: TGTGCCAGCAGCCTAGCGGATACCTACAATGAGCAGTTCTTC. It translates to CASSLADTYNEQFF.

In this sample, this clonotype turned up a few times. The chain links TRBV5-6 to TRBJ2-3, with 8 bases lining up with TRBD1. The CDR3 consists of 17 residues. CDR1 SGHDT and CDR2 YYEEEE come from the germline V gene. The J segment lost 5 bases and the V segment lost 0 bases, leaving 11 bases of the junction unmatched. The CDR3 bases are TGTGCCAGCAGCTTGGCCATCGCAGGGGGCCTTGGAGATACGCAGTATTTT. It specifies CASSLAIAGGLGDTQYF.

This clonotype came up many times. The rearrangement links TRBV7-6 to TRBJ2-1, with TRBD2 as a possible D gene (6 bases). The CDR3 runs to 16 residues. From germline, CDR1 is SGHVS and CDR2 FNYEAQ. Between the trimmed V and J ends, which lost 5 bases and 0 bases, there was a span of 14 bases. The CDR3 protein is CASSPPGENSYNEQFF. The CDR3 DNA reads TGTGCCAGCAGCCCTCCGGGGGAGAACTCCTACAATGAGCAGTTCTTC.

Ten or more counts support this clonotype. The chain uses TRBV6-1 and TRBJ2-2; maybe TRBD1 (6 bases). The ends were cut back, 2 bases at V and 5 bases at J, with 6 bases in the middle. This CDR3 comprises 13 residues. Germline CDR1 reads MNHNS; CDR2 reads SASEGT. The CDR3: CASSETGTGELFF. The CDR3 nucleotides are TGTGCCAGCAGTGAAACAGGGACCGGGGAGCTGTTTTTT.

This clonotype was observed a handful of times. Being one base from a much bigger clone, this may be a read error. CDR3 residues: CASSYRPGELFF. As DNA, the CDR3 is TGTGCCAGCAGTTACCGCCCCGGGGAGCTGTTTTTT. The chain joins TRBV6-2 or TRBV6-3 to TRBJ2-2; D gene unclear. CDR1 MNHEY and CDR2 SVGEGT come from the germline V gene. The CDR3 totals 12 residues. Trimming removed 2 bases at V and 6 bases at J, with 4 bases between.